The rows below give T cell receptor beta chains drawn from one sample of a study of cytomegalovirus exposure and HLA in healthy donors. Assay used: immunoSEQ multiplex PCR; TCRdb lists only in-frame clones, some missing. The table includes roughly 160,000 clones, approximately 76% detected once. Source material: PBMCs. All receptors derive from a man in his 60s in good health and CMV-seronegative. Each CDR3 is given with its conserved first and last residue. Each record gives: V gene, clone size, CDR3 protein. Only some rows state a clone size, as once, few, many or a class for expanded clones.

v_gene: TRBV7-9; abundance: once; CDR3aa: CASRREETQYF
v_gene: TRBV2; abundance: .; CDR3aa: CASSGQRNTEAFF
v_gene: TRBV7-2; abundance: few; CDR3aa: CASSLQTGAREKLFF
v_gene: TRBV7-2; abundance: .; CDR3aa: CASSVRGNRLGETQYF
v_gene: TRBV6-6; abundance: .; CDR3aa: CASTGARGGETQYF
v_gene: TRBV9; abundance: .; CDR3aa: CASSVAGTGNNEQYF
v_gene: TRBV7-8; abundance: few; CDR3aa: CASSLAQRTGREQYF
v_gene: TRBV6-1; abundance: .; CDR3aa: CASRGGGASTDTQYF
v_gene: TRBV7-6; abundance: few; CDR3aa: CASSLDWGSGSSYNEQFF
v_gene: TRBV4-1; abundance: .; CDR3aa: CASSRRGDRETQYF
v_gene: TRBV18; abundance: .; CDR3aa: CASSPQGAAGELFF
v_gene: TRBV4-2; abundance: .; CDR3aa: CASSQELLQGSYEQYF
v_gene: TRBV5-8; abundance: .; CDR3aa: CASSLDRGRVNIQYF
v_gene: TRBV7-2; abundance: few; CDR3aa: CASSPQGGGTGYREQYF
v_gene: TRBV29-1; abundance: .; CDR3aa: CSVVGQGSYNEQFF
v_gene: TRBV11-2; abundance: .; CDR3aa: CASSLRGVSYNEQFF
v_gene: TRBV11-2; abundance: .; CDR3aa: CASSLVSSGPGAQYF
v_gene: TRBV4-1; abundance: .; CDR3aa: CASSHAGAADTQYF
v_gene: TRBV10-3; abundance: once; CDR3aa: CAISVLRGQLKKEKLFF
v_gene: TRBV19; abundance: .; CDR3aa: CASSIQGLAGEDTQYF
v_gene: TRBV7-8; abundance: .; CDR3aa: CASSFDRATYGYTF
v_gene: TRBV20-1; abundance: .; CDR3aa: CSASRGGRAFF
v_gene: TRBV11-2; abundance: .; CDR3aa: CASSGGPNQPQHF
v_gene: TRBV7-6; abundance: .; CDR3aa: CASSLAGTGREQYF
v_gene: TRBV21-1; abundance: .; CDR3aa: CASSKTSGWTSSTDTQYF
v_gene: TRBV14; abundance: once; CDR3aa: CASSPSRTGTGAETQYF
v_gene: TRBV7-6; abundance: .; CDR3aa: CASSLANTLSGYEQYF
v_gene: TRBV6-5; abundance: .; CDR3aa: CASSYDRNVYNSPLHF
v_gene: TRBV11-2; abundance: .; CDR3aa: CASSGAGGLYEQYF
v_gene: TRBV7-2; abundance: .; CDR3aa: CASSFGHLGQGQETQYF
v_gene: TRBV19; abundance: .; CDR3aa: CASSTPAGTPTQYF
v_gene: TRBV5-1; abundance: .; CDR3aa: CATSLASVSYNEQFF
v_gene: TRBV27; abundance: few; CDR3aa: CASSLFGQEYEQYF
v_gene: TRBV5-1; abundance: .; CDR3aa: CASSPPPGDNEQFF
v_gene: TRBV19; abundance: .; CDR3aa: CASSMGEYTEAFF
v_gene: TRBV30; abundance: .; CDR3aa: CAWGLGQDYGYTF
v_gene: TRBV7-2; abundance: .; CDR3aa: CASSLGLAGGTDTQYF
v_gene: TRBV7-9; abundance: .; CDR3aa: CASSLDVPGNTEAFF
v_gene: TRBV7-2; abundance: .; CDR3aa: CASSLRFRGDTQYF
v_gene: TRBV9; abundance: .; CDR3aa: CASSVGGGGGTEAFF
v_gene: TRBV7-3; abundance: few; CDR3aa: CASRGRSSEQFF
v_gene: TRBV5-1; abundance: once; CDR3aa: CASSLAASGSRVNEQFF
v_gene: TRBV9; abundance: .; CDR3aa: CASSRLAGGPYNEQFF
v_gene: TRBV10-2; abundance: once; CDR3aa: CASGTRLAGAEQYF
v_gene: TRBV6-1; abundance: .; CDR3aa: CASSLLAGGPDEQFF
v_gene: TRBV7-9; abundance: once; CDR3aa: CSSSRFDGPGETQYF
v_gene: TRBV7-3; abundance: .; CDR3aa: CASSLRAGVQETQYF
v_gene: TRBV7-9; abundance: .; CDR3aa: CASRLAPAGTGNTGELFF
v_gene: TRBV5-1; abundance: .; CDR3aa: CASSLGGQGRGEQYF
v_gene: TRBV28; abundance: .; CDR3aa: CASSPGGAETQYF
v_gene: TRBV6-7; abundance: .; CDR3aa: CASTARGQGGPTNYGYTF
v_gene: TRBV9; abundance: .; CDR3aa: CASSVGAGGQFGELFF
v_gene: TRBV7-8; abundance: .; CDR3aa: CASGLAAYNEQFF